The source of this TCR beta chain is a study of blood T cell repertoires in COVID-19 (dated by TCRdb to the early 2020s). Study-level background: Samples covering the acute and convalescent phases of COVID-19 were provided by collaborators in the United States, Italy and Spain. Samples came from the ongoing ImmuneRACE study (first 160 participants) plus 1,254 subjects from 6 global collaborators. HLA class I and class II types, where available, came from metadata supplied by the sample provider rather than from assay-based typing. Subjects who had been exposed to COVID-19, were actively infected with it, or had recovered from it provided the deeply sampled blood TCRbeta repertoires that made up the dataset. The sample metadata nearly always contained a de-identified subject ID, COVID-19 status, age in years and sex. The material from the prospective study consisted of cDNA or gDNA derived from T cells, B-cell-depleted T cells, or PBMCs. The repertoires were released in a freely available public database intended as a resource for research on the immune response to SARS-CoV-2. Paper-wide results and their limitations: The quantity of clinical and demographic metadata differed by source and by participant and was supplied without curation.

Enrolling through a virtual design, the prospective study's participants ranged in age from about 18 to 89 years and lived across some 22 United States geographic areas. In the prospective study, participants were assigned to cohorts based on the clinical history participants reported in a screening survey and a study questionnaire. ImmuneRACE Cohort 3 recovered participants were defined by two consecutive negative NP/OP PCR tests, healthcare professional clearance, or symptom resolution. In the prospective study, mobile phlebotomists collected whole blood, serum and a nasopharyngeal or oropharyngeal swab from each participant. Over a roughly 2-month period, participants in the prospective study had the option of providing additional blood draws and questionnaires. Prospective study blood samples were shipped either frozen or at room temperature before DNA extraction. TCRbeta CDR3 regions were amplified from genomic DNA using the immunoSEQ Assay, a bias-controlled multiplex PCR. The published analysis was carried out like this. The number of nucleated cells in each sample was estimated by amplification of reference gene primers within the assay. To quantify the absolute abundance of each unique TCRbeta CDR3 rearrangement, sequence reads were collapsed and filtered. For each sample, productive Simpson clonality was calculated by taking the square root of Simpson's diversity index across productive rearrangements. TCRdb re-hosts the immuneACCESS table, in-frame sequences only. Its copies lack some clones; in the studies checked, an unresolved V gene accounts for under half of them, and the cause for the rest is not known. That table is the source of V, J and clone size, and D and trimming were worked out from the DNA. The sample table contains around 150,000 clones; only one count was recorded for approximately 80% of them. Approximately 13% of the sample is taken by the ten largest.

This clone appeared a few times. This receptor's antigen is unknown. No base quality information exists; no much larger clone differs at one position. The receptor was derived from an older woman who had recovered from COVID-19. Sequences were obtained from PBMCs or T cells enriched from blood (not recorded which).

The CDR3 protein: CASSPERAGGNGYTF. The nucleotide sequence reads as follows: TGTGCCAGTAGTCCCGAGAGGGCGGGAGGTAATGGCTACACCTTC. This chain joins TRBV19 to TRBJ1-2; no D segment can be confidently identified. V loses 5 bases of germline sequence and J loses 6 bases, and the interval between the two ends is 19 bases. The germline V gene encodes CDR1 LNHDA and CDR2 SQIVND (reference sequence). Inclusive of the bounding cysteine and phenylalanine, the CDR3 is 15 residues long. Only CDR3 DNA is held: 45 bases, read in frame from base 1. Outside the CDR3, residues come from the reference TRBV19 and TRBJ1-2 proteins, so the full variable domain is: DGGITQSPKYLFRKEGQNVTLSCEQNLNHDAMYWYRQDPGQGLRLIYYSQIVNDFQKGDIAEGYSVSREKKESFPLTVTSAQKNPTAFYLCASSPERAGGNGYTFGSGTRLTVV.